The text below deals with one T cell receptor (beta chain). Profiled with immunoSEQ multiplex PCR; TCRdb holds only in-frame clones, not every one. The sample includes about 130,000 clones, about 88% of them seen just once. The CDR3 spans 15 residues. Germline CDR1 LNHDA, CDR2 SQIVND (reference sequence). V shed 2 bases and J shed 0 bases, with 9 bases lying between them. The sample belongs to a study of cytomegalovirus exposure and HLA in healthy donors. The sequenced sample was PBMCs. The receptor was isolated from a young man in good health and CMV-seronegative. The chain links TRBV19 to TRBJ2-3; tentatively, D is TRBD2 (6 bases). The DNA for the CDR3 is TGTGCCAGTAGTATATTGGGGACTAGCACAGATACGCAGTATTTT. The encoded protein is CASSILGTSTDTQYF.